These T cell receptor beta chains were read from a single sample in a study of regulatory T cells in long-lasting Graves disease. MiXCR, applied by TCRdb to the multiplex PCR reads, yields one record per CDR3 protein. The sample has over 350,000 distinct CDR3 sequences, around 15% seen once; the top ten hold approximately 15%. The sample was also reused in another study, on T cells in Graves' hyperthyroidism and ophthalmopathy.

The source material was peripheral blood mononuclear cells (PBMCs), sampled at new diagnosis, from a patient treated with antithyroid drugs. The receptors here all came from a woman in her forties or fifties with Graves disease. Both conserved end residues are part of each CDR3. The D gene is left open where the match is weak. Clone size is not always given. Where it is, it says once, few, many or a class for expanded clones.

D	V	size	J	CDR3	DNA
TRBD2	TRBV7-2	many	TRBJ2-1	CASSPSRRLAGNNEQFF	TGTGCCAGCAGCCCTTCCCGGAGGCTAGCGGGTAACAATGAGCAGTTCTTC
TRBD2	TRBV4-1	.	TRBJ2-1	CASGQKGLAEINDEQFF	TGCGCCAGCGGCCAAAAGGGACTAGCGGAAATTAACGATGAGCAGTTCTTC
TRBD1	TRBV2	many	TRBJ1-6	CASSGGGTVLVSPLHF	TGTGCCAGCAGCGGAGGGGGGACAGTTCTGGTTTCACCCCTCCACTTT
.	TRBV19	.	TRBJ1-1	CASSLLRRPEAFF	TGTGCCAGTAGTCTACTCCGGCGCCCTGAAGCTTTCTTT
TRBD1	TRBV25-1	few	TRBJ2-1	CASSEDRGHEQFF	TGTGCCAGCAGTGAGGACAGGGGTCATGAGCAGTTCTTC
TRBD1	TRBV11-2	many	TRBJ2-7	CASSSPRQGKYEQYF	TGTGCCAGCAGCTCCCCCCGACAGGGGAAGTACGAGCAGTACTTC
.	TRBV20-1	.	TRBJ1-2	CSASLDGNFYGYTF	TGCAGTGCTAGTTTGGACGGTAACTTCTATGGCTACACCTTC
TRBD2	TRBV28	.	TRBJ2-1	CASSPYSRPSGRPNEQFF	TGTGCCAGCAGTCCCTACTCCCGGCCTAGCGGGAGGCCGAATGAGCAGTTCTTC
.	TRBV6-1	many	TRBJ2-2	CASSPLAGELFF	TGTGCCAGCAGCCCTCTTGCCGGGGAGCTGTTTTTT
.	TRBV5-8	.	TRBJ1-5	CASSLNPNQPQHF	TGTGCCAGCAGCCTCAACCCCAATCAGCCCCAGCATTTT
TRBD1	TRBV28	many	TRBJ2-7	CASRGQGPTYEQYF	TGTGCCAGCAGAGGACAGGGACCTACCTACGAGCAGTACTTC
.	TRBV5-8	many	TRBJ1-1	CASSFVGATEAFF	TGTGCCAGCAGCTTCGTGGGGGCAACTGAAGCTTTCTTT
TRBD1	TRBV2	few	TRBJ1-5	CASTIEAGTGGNQPQHF	TGTGCCAGCACCATTGAAGCCGGGACAGGGGGGAATCAGCCCCAGCATTTT
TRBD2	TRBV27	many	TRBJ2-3	CASSSGRLAGEDTQYF	TGTGCCAGCAGTTCCGGGAGGCTAGCGGGAGAAGATACGCAGTATTTT
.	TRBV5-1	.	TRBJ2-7	CASSVSRGYEQYF	TGCGCCAGCAGCGTTAGTAGGGGCTACGAGCAGTACTTC
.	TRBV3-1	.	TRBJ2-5	CASSLGRGDVSQYF	TGTGCCAGCAGCCTGGGGAGGGGGGATGTCTCCCAGTACTTC
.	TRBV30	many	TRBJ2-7	CAWSAGPGIYEQYF	TGTGCCTGGAGTGCAGGTCCCGGGATCTACGAGCAGTACTTC
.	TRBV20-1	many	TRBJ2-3	CSVPGVTDTQYF	TGCAGTGTCCCCGGGGTCACAGATACGCAGTATTTT
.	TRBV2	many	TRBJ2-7	CASLPEVGTHEQYF	TGTGCCAGCCTCCCTGAGGTGGGTACCCACGAGCAGTACTTC
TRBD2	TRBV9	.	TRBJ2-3	CASSVAVAGGPEGSQYF	TGTGCCAGCAGCGTAGCGGTAGCGGGAGGGCCCGAGGGGTCGCAGTATTTT
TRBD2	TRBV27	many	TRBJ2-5	CASSLGGRATETQYF	TGTGCCAGCAGTTTAGGCGGGAGGGCCACAGAGACCCAGTACTTC
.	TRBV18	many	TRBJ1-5	CASSPGSGANQPQHF	TGTGCCAGCTCACCTGGGTCGGGGGCCAATCAGCCCCAGCATTTT
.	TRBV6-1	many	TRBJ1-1	CASSGGTETLNTEAFF	TGTGCCAGCAGTGGGGGGACGGAAACCTTGAACACTGAAGCTTTCTTT
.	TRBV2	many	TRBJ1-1	CASSDPGDFTEAFF	TGTGCCAGCAGTGATCCGGGGGACTTCACTGAAGCTTTCTTT
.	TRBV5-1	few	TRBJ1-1	CASSFNRAGTEAFF	TGCGCCAGCAGCTTCAACAGGGCGGGCACTGAAGCTTTCTTT
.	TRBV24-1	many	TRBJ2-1	CATSNPGAEQFF	TGTGCCACCAGTAACCCGGGAGCCGAGCAGTTCTTC
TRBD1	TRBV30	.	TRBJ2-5	CAWDGGTGGIQETQYF	TGTGCCTGGGACGGGGGGACAGGGGGCATCCAAGAGACCCAGTACTTC
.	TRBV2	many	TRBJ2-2	CASRGLPMNTGELFF	TGTGCCAGCAGAGGACTACCCATGAACACCGGGGAGCTGTTTTTT
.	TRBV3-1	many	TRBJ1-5	CASSDTGSQPQHF	TGTGCCAGCAGCGATACAGGTTCCCAGCCCCAGCATTTT
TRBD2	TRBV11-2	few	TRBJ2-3	CASSLGTSGRGTDTQYF	TGTGCCAGCAGCTTAGGGACTAGCGGGAGAGGGACAGATACGCAGTATTTT
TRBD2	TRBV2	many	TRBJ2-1	CASRVGLAPNEQFF	TGTGCCAGCAGGGTGGGACTAGCGCCCAATGAGCAGTTCTTC
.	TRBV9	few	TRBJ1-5	CASSVEGGLNQPQHF	TGTGCCAGCAGCGTAGAGGGGGGGCTGAATCAGCCCCAGCATTTT
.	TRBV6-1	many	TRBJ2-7	CAISEYGDFDEQYF	TGTGCCATCAGTGAGTATGGGGACTTCGACGAGCAGTACTTC
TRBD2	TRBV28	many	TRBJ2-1	CASSQAGLAGVGAYNEQFF	TGTGCCAGCAGTCAAGCGGGACTAGCGGGAGTGGGGGCTTACAATGAGCAGTTCTTC
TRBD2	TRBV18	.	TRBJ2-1	CASSPGTSGFYNEQFF	TGTGCCAGCTCACCAGGGACTAGCGGATTCTACAATGAGCAGTTCTTC
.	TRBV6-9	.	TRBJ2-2	CASSYIGNTGELFF	TGTGCCAGCAGTTATATCGGCAACACCGGGGAGCTGTTTTTT
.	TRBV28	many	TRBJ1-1	CATCQGNRNTEAFF	TGTGCCACATGTCAGGGGAACCGGAACACTGAAGCTTTCTTT
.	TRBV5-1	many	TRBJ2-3	CASSLGGLGTDTQYF	TGCGCCAGCAGCTTGGGGGGGCTAGGCACAGATACGCAGTATTTT
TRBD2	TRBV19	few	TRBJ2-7	CASSIGLAGGISEQYF	TGTGCCAGTAGTATTGGACTAGCGGGAGGTATAAGCGAGCAGTACTTC
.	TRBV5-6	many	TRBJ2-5	CASSAPGLQETQYF	TGTGCCAGCAGCGCACCGGGACTTCAAGAGACCCAGTACTTC
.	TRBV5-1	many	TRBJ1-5	CASSLDEGQPQHF	TGCGCCAGCAGCTTGGATGAGGGTCAGCCCCAGCATTTT
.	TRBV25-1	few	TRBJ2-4	CASSLYPEPDPAKNIQYF	TGTGCCAGCAGTCTTTATCCAGAACCAGACCCCGCCAAAAACATTCAGTACTTC
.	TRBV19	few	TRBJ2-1	CASSPWGAGTINEQFF	TGTGCCAGTAGTCCCTGGGGAGCGGGCACCATCAATGAGCAGTTCTTC
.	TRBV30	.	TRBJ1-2	CAWSHPGPAYGYTF	TGTGCCTGGAGTCATCCCGGGCCCGCATATGGCTACACCTTC
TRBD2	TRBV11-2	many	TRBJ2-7	CASRFTSGSGNEQYF	TGTGCCAGCAGATTCACTAGCGGGAGCGGGAACGAGCAGTACTTC
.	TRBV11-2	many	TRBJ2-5	CASSFGGGETQYF	TGTGCCAGCAGCTTCGGAGGGGGAGAGACCCAGTACTTC